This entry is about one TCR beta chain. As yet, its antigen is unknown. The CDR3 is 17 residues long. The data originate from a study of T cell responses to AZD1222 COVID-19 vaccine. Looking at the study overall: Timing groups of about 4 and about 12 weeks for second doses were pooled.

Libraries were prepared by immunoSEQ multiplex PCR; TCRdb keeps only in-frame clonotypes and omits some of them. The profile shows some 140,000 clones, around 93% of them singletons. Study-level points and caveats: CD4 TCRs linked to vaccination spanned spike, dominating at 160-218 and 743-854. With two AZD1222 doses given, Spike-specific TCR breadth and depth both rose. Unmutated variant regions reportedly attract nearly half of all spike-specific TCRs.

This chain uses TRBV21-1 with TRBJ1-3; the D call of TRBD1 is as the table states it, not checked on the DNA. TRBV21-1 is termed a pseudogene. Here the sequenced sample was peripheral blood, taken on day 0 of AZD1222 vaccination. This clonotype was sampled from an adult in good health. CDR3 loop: CASSNSRGRTSGNTIYF. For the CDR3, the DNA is TGTGCCAGCAGCAACTCCAGGGGGAGGACCTCTGGAAACACCATATATTTT.